These 10 T cell receptor beta chains were sequenced from one sample in a study of CD8 T cells in ankylosing spondylitis. The antigens of these receptors remain unknown. From the 5' RACE reads, TCRdb called clonotypes with MiXCR, one entry per CDR3 protein. The sample holds around 140,000 distinct CDR3 sequences; approximately 17% are singletons and the top ten take approximately 33%. General observations from the study: Fewer than ten highly homologous variants made up a TCR beta motif, and this motif appeared characteristic of ankylosing spondylitis blood.

Source material: blood, either unsorted or a sorted T cell fraction (not recorded which). All receptors derive from a male donor with ankylosing spondylitis.

The chain employs TRBV7-9 and TRBJ1-2; the match to TRBD1 covers 8 bases. CDR1 and CDR2 (germline): SEHNR, FQNEAQ (reference sequence). CDR3 length: 13 residues. V shed 5 bases, J shed 5 bases, and the junction held 4 bases outside the gene matches. The CDR3, as DNA: TGTGCCAGCAGCCTCCGGACAGGGTATGGCTACACCTTC. As protein: CASSLRTGYGYTF. Using reference TRBV7-9 and TRBJ1-2 for the parts outside the CDR3, the full variable domain is DTGVSQNPRHKITKRGQNVTFRCDPISEHNRLYWYRQTLGQGPEFLTYFQNEAQLEKSRLLSDRFSAERPKGSFSTLEIQRTEQGDSAMYLCASSLRTGYGYTFGSGTRLTVV.

This clonotype was counted between two and nine times. For the CDR3, the DNA is TGTGCCAGTAGTATCCCCGGGATGGGCGACGAGCAGTACTTC. Translated, it gives CASSIPGMGDEQYF. The chain recombines TRBV19 with TRBJ2-7, with D perhaps TRBD2 (5 bases). Germline assignment: CDR1 LNHDA and CDR2 SQIVND (reference sequence). Trimming removed 3 bases at V and 5 bases at J, with 14 bases between. CDR3 length: 14 residues.

The chain links TRBV20-1 to TRBJ2-7, with D perhaps TRBD1 (6 bases). Germline V gene lookup returns CDR1 DFQATT and CDR2 SNEGSKA (reference sequence). Trimming left V 8 bases short and J 2 bases short, with 16 bases between. The CDR3 contains 13 residues. CDR3 sequence: CSKTPGAPYEQYF. The CDR3 DNA is TGCAGTAAAACTCCAGGGGCCCCCTACGAGCAGTACTTC.

V and J are TRBV27 and TRBJ2-7; no reliable D call. This CDR3 contains 13 residues. V was pared by 3 bases and J by 3 bases, with 9 bases between. From germline, CDR1 is MNHEY and CDR2 SMNVEV (reference sequence). The CDR3 sequence: CASSFGVNYEQYF. In DNA, the CDR3 is TGTGCCAGCAGTTTTGGTGTCAACTACGAGCAGTACTTC.

This chain links TRBV4-3 with TRBJ2-2; possible D gene TRBD2, 5 bases. V was clipped by 0 bases and J by 0 bases, with 11 bases between them. The CDR3 runs to 17 residues. CDR1 and CDR2 from the germline V gene are LGHNA and YSLEER. CDR3 protein: CASSQELPGANTGELFF. CDR3 nucleotides: TGCGCCAGCAGCCAAGAACTTCCCGGGGCGAACACCGGGGAGCTGTTTTTT.

J is TRBJ1-3 and V is TRBV5-6; D uncertain. Trimming removed 1 base from V and 0 bases from J, with 8 bases in between. CDR3 length equals 15 residues. Germline V gene sequence: CDR1 SGHDT, CDR2 YYEEEE. CDR3 DNA sequence: TGTGCCAGCAGCTTGCCGCGGAGCTCTGGAAACACCATATATTTT. Its protein product is CASSLPRSSGNTIYF.

This clonotype was picked up many times. The chain recombines TRBV5-1 with TRBJ2-7; D not certain. V shed 0 bases and J shed 3 bases, with 7 bases lying between them. CDR3 length: 13 amino acids. Germline V gene lookup returns CDR1 SGHRS and CDR2 YFSETQ. In DNA form, the CDR3 reads TGCGCCAGCAGCTTGGGGCAGGACTACGAGCAGTACTTC. Encoded protein: CASSLGQDYEQYF.

The rearrangement uses TRBV7-6 and TRBJ1-4; 8 bases fit TRBD1. Germline V gene lookup returns CDR1 SGHVS and CDR2 FNYEAQ. The junction had 13 bases not matched to a gene; V was cut back by 1 base and J by 6 bases. This CDR3 has 18 amino acids. The CDR3 coding sequence is TGTGCCAGCAGCTTAGACACTTCCTATCGGACAGGGCATGAAAAACTGTTTTTT. Its protein product is CASSLDTSYRTGHEKLFF.

This clonotype was seen a few times. V is TRBV7-9 and J is TRBJ2-7; 14 bases line up with TRBD2. The length of the CDR3 is 14 residues. Germline CDR1 SEHNR, CDR2 FQNEAQ (reference sequence). V lost 4 bases and J lost 9; bases outside the gene matches: 5. The CDR3, as DNA: TGTGCCAGCAGCTCGGGACTAGCGGGAGCAAGGCAGTACTTC. Its translation is CASSSGLAGARQYF. Full variable domain (remainder filled in from reference TRBV7-9 and TRBJ2-7): DTGVSQNPRHKITKRGQNVTFRCDPISEHNRLYWYRQTLGQGPEFLTYFQNEAQLEKSRLLSDRFSAERPKGSFSTLEIQRTEQGDSAMYLCASSSGLAGARQYFGPGTRLTVT.

The chain combines TRBV4-1 with TRBJ1-3; no definite D call. CDR3 length: 14 amino acids. Germline CDR1 and CDR2: MGHRA and YSYEKL. Between the trimmed V and J ends, which lost 3 bases and 4 bases, there was a span of 10 bases. CDR3 nucleotides: TGCGCCAGCAGCCAGGGCCTTCTAGGAAACACCATATATTTT. This sequence encodes CASSQGLLGNTIYF.